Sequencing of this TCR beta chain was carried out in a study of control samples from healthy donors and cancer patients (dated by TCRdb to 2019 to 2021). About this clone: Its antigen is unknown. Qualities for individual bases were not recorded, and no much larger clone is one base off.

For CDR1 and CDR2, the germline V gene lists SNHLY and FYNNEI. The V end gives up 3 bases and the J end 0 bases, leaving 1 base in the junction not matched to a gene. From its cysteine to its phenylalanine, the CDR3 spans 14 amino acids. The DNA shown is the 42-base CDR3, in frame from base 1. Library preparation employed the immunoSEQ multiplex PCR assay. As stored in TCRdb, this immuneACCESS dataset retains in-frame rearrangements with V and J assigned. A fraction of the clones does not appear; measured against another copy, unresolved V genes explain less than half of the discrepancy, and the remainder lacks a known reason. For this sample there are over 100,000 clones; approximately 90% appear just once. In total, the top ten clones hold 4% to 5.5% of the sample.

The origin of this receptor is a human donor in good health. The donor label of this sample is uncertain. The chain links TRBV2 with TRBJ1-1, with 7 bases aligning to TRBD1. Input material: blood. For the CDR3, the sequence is CASSEDRMNTEAFF. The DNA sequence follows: TGTGCCAGCAGTGAGGACAGGATGAACACTGAAGCTTTCTTT.